One sample yielded the 3 T cell receptor beta chains listed below, sequenced in a study of blood T cells in healthy people across ages. The authors ran a second PCR of 7 to 11 cycles using a sample-barcoded 5' primer and a J-beta primer mix. TCRdb fed the 5' RACE reads into MiXCR, producing one record per CDR3 protein. Found here are some 800,000 distinct CDR3 sequences, 44% of them singletons; the top ten hold approximately 19%. Sequenced material: blood. The receptor set was obtained from a man aged 55 to 70 in good health.

This chain uses TRBV12-3 or TRBV12-4 with TRBJ2-3; 9 bases fit TRBD2. The CDR3 runs to 16 residues. V trimming: 3 bases; J trimming: 4 bases; junction bases outside the gene matches: 8. CDR3 residues: CASSFRGGAPADTQYF. The CDR3 coding sequence is TGTGCCAGCAGTTTCCGCGGGGGGGCCCCCGCAGATACGCAGTATTTT.

Worth noting for this clonotype: One end of the junction varies from germline; a read error may be responsible. The chain carries TRBV7-2 and TRBJ2-1; a weak D match, TRBD2 (6 bases). Per the germline V gene, CDR1 is SGHTA and CDR2 is FQGNSA. CDR3 length: 14 amino acids. The CDR3 sequence is CASSLAQGKYEQFF. CDR3 in DNA: TGTGCCAGCAGCCTAGCGCAGGGAAAATATGAGCAGTTCTTC. The full variable domain, with the rest looked up from reference TRBV7-2 and TRBJ2-1, is GAGVSQSPSNKVTEKGKDVELRCDPISGHTALYWYRQSLGQGLEFLIYFQGNSAPDKSGLPSDRFSAERTGGSVSTLTIQRTQQEDSAVYLCASSLAQGKYEQFFGPGTRLTVL.

This chain uses TRBV6-2 or TRBV6-3 with TRBJ2-1; D unresolved. The CDR3 covers 15 residues. The germline V gene encodes CDR1 MNHEY and CDR2 SVGEGT. V gave up 7 bases and J gave up 0 bases, with 13 bases separating them. The CDR3 here is CASTQTGFSYNEQFF. CDR3 in DNA: TGTGCCAGCACCCAGACCGGTTTCTCCTACAATGAGCAGTTCTTC.